Each of the 19 T cell receptor beta chains below was sequenced from the same sample in a study of T cell responses to AZD1222 COVID-19 vaccine. Profiling relied on immunoSEQ multiplex PCR, and the TCRdb table lists in-frame clones only, not all of them. The table lists about 170,000 clones, less than 90% of them singletons. Here the sequenced sample was peripheral blood, taken on day 0 of AZD1222 vaccination. These receptors originate from an adult in good health.

The chain employs TRBV6-1 and TRBJ2-1; D may be TRBD2 (5 bases). The CDR3 has 13 residues. V was trimmed by 3 bases and J by 16 bases, leaving 19 bases between them. Per germline, CDR1 MNHNS and CDR2 SASEGT. The CDR3 reads CASSDQSVNPGFF. In DNA form, the CDR3 reads TGTGCCAGCAGTGATCAGTCGGTGAACCCGGGATTCTTC.

V and J are TRBV7-9 and TRBJ2-1; no reliable D call. Trimming shortened V by 5 bases and J by 6 bases, and 11 bases separated the two germline ends. Germline V lookup: CDR1 SEHNR, CDR2 FQNEAQ (reference sequence). This CDR3 has 13 residues. Here the CDR3 reads CASSPASRNEQFF. The CDR3 DNA is TGTGCCAGCAGCCCCGCCAGTCGCAATGAGCAGTTCTTC.

The chain has TRBV4-1 and TRBJ1-5; D is undetermined. The V and J ends lost 0 bases and 3 bases respectively, with 18 bases between them. This CDR3 has 18 residues. Germline CDR1 is MGHRA and CDR2 is YSYEKL. Here the CDR3 reads CASSQERVGGRFNQPQHF. DNA of the CDR3: TGCGCCAGCAGCCAAGAGCGGGTAGGCGGTCGTTTCAATCAGCCCCAGCATTTT.

DNA of the CDR3: TGTGCCAGCAGCCAAGCGCGACTAATTACAGATACGCAGTATTTT. It yields the protein CASSQARLITDTQYF. The chain joins TRBV14 to TRBJ2-3, with TRBD2 as a possible D gene (5 bases). V was pared by 1 base and J by 3 bases, with 11 bases between. The CDR3 has 15 amino acids. Germline V gene sequence: CDR1 SGHDN, CDR2 FVKESK.

The chain has TRBV7-8 and TRBJ1-1; a possible D gene is TRBD1 (5 bases). The V gene lost 1 base and the J gene lost 0 bases, with 6 bases spanning the gap. Germline V lookup: CDR1 SGHVS, CDR2 FQNEAQ. This CDR3 region has 14 residues. DNA for the CDR3: TGTGCCAGCAGCTTAGGGGGCATGAACACTGAAGCTTTCTTT. Translation gives CASSLGGMNTEAFF.

The chain recombines TRBV27 with TRBJ2-1; 8 positions agree with TRBD2. J was trimmed by 15 bases and V by 7 bases; bases with no gene match: 17. This CDR3 has 14 amino acids. Germline values: CDR1 MNHEY, CDR2 SMNVEV (reference sequence). CDR3 DNA: TGTGCCAGCAACAGACTAGCGTCACCCCTTCGGCCGTTCTTC. As protein: CASNRLASPLRPFF.

This sequence joins TRBV10-3 and TRBJ2-7, with D possibly TRBD2 on 6 matching bases. V lost 8 bases, J lost 0 bases, and 14 bases lay in between. Germline V gene lookup returns CDR1 ENHRY and CDR2 SYGVKD. This CDR3 comprises 14 residues. CDR3: CAIGLAEDSYEQYF. CDR3 DNA: TGTGCCATCGGGTTAGCGGAAGACTCCTACGAGCAGTACTTC.

V usage is TRBV4-2 and J usage is TRBJ1-6; no definite D call. This CDR3 has 14 amino acids. The ends were cut back, 10 bases at V and 7 bases at J, with 17 bases in the middle. Germline values: CDR1 LGHNA, CDR2 YNFKEQ. The CDR3 sequence: CATQWVKGNSPLHF. CDR3 bases: TGTGCCACCCAGTGGGTGAAGGGCAATTCACCCCTCCACTTT.

The V gene is TRBV9, the J gene TRBJ2-7, with 9 bases that match TRBD2. V trimming: 3 bases; J trimming: 1 base; junction bases outside the gene matches: 5. This CDR3 has 15 amino acids. CDR1 is SGDLS and CDR2 is YYNGEE in the germline V gene. The CDR3 is CASSAHSGSSYEQYF. The CDR3 DNA reads as TGTGCCAGCAGCGCCCATAGCGGGAGTTCCTACGAGCAGTACTTC.

The sample holds one count of this clone. The chain carries TRBV27 and TRBJ1-5; TRBD1 matches 8 bases. The V gene's germline CDR1 is MNHEY and CDR2 SMNVEV (reference sequence). The CDR3 covers 14 residues. V was pared by 5 bases and J by 6 bases, with 6 bases of the junction left unmatched. This CDR3 is CASSADRVGQPQHF. For the CDR3, the DNA is TGTGCCAGCAGTGCGGACAGGGTCGGTCAGCCCCAGCATTTT.

The chain joins TRBV9 to TRBJ1-5; 9 nucleotides match TRBD1. Germline V lookup: CDR1 SGDLS, CDR2 YYNGEE. This CDR3 is built from 15 residues. With 0 bases clipped from V and 7 bases from J, the junction kept 5 bases outside the gene matches. The CDR3 spells CASSVDGTGYQPQHF. CDR3 nucleotides: TGTGCCAGCAGCGTAGATGGGACAGGGTACCAGCCCCAGCATTTT.

The chain has TRBV24-1 and TRBJ2-2, with D hard to call. The CDR3 consists of 17 residues. V was cut by 3 bases and J by 6 bases, with 19 bases left in between. Per the germline V gene, CDR1 is KGHDR and CDR2 is SFDVKD. CDR3 bases: TGTGCCACCAGTGATGTACTCTCAGGCGCGAATCCCGGGGAGCTGTTTTTT. This gives the protein CATSDVLSGANPGELFF.

The rearrangement joins TRBV18 to TRBJ1-4; D remains ambiguous. The CDR3 is made up of 13 amino acids. V was shortened by 6 bases and J by 7 bases, with 12 bases between the two germline ends. Germline V gene data show CDR1 as KGHSH and CDR2 as LQKENI. CDR3 in amino acids: CASSDLEGEKLFF. CDR3 coding DNA: TGTGCCAGCTCGGACTTAGAGGGTGAAAAACTGTTTTTT.

The V and J genes are TRBV20-1 and TRBJ1-1; the D is unclear. This CDR3 is built from 11 residues. V was shortened by 3 bases and J by 4 bases, with 6 bases between the two germline ends. Germline values: CDR1 DFQATT, CDR2 SNEGSKA (reference sequence). This CDR3 is CSARASTEAFF. The CDR3 nucleotides are TGCAGTGCTAGGGCAAGCACTGAAGCTTTCTTT.

The chain employs TRBV3-1 (or the pseudogene TRBV3-2) and TRBJ2-5, with 12 bases fitting TRBD2. CDR3 size: 18 residues. Germline trimming cut 4 bases from V and 4 bases from J; bases unmatched to any gene: 13. Per the germline V gene, CDR1 is LGHDT and CDR2 is YNNKEL (reference sequence). The CDR3 DNA reads TGTGCCAGCAGCCCCTCTCTCCTAGCGGGGGGGCGAGGAGAGACCCAGTACTTC. Its protein is CASSPSLLAGGRGETQYF.

CDR3 region: CASSSRLAGMTDTQYF. In DNA form, the CDR3 reads TGTGCCAGCAGTAGTAGACTAGCGGGAATGACAGATACGCAGTATTTT. The V gene is TRBV2, the J gene TRBJ2-3; 11 bases map to TRBD2. The CDR3 is made up of 16 amino acids. Germline V gives CDR1 SNHLY, CDR2 FYNNEI. V was clipped by 5 bases and J by 3 bases; unmatched bases: 7.

This clone was seen just once. The chain is built from TRBV7-3 and TRBJ2-3, with 8 bases that match TRBD1. After removal of 5 bases from V and 3 bases from J, the junction contained 10 bases not matched to a gene. CDR3 length equals 16 residues. CDR1 is SGHTA and CDR2 is FQGTGA in the germline V gene. The DNA for the CDR3 is TGTGCCAGCAGCCTGAACCTAGGACAGGGAACAGATACGCAGTATTTT. Translating gives CASSLNLGQGTDTQYF.

This clone was detected a few times. This chain connects TRBV3-1 (or the pseudogene TRBV3-2) to TRBJ1-3; 7 bases agree with TRBD1. From germline, CDR1 is LGHDT and CDR2 YNNKEL (reference sequence). This CDR3 is built from 15 residues. V lost 1 base to trimming and J lost 0 bases; unmatched junction nucleotides: 0. The CDR3 DNA reads as TGTGCCAGCAGCCAAGGGACAGGCTCTGGAAACACCATATATTTT. The encoded protein is CASSQGTGSGNTIYF.

This chain's CDR3 is CASSFKSLGRETQYF. The DNA for the CDR3 is TGTGCCAGCAGCTTTAAAAGCCTGGGGAGAGAGACCCAGTACTTC. The chain recombines TRBV13 with TRBJ2-5, with a tentative D call TRBD2 (5 bases). The CDR3 is 15 residues long. Germline-derived CDR1 and CDR2 are PRHDT and FYEKMQ (reference sequence). Trimming took off 3 bases at V and 4 bases at J, with 15 bases between the two ends.